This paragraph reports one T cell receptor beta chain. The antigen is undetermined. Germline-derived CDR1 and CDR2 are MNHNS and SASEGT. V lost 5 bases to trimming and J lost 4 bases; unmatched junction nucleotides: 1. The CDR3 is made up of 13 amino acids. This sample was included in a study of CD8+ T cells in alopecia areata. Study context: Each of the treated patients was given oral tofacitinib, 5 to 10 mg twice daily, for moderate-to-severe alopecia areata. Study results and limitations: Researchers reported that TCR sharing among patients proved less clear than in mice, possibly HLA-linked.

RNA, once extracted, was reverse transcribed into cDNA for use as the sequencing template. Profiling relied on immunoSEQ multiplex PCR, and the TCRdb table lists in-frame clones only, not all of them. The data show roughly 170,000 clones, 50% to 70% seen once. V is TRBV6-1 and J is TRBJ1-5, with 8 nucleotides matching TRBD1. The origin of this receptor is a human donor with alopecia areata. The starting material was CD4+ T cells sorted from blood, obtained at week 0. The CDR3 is CASSTGGNQPQHF. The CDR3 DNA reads TGTGCCAGCAGTACAGGGGGGAATCAGCCCCAGCATTTT.